One and the same sample provided the 15 T cell receptor beta chains below, sequenced in a study of early T cells in non-severe SARS-CoV-2 infection. MiXCR, applied by TCRdb to the 5' RACE reads, yields one record per CDR3 protein. The data show 85,000 to 100,000 distinct CDR3 sequences, with roughly 17% seen just once and roughly 4.7% held by the top ten. Specimen: whole blood, collected at baseline. These receptors came from an adult who was a healthcare worker with PCR-confirmed SARS-CoV-2 infection or an uninfected control (not recorded which).

This clonotype was counted many times. This chain joins TRBV12-3 or TRBV12-4 and TRBJ1-5, with 7 nucleotides matching TRBD1. The CDR3 has 13 residues. V lost 8 bases and J lost 7; bases outside the gene matches: 8. CDR3 region: CASGEGAGQPQHF. CDR3 coding DNA: TGTGCCAGCGGTGAGGGGGCCGGACAGCCCCAGCATTTT.

The V gene is TRBV4-3, the J gene TRBJ2-3; no clear D gene. This CDR3 spans 12 amino acids. V lost 0 bases and J 7 bases, leaving 5 bases between the germline ends. Germline V gene data show CDR1 as LGHNA and CDR2 as YSLEER. The CDR3 here is CASSQDRNTQYF. The CDR3 DNA reads as TGCGCCAGCAGCCAAGACCGGAATACGCAGTATTTT.

This clonotype was found a few times. This sequence joins TRBV6-5 and TRBJ2-7, with 7 bases fitting TRBD2. Trimming removed 2 bases from V and 6 bases from J; junction bases left unmatched: 7. The germline V gene has CDR1 MNHEY and CDR2 SVGAGI. This CDR3 is 14 amino acids long. This CDR3 reads CASSYGGGAGEQYF. The CDR3 DNA follows: TGTGCCAGCAGTTACGGGGGAGGGGCGGGCGAGCAGTACTTC.

This clonotype was seen more than once but under ten times. CDR3 residues: CASSYSTRQETQYF. Here the CDR3 DNA reads TGTGCCAGCAGTTACTCTACAAGGCAAGAGACCCAGTACTTC. This chain links TRBV6-5 with TRBJ2-5; D not resolved. Germline CDR1 and CDR2: MNHEY and SVGAGI. Trimming cost V 0 bases and J 2 bases, with 7 bases left between them. The CDR3 runs 14 residues.

Only a few counts were recorded for this clonotype. This chain links TRBV6-6 with TRBJ1-2; a weak D match, TRBD1 (5 bases). The CDR3 covers 13 residues. Germline CDR1 reads MNHNY; CDR2 reads SVGAGI (reference sequence). V was pared by 4 bases and J by 6 bases, with 12 bases between. CDR3 amino acids: CASSSGVRNGYTF. The CDR3 DNA follows: TGTGCCAGCAGTTCGGGGGTCAGGAATGGCTACACCTTC.

The V gene is TRBV7-9, the J gene TRBJ1-2, with a possible D match to TRBD1 (5 bases). The CDR3 is 14 residues long. V gave up 5 bases and J gave up 6 bases, with 16 bases separating them. Germline CDR1 and CDR2: SEHNR and FQNEAQ (reference sequence). Here the CDR3 reads CASSATGTLDGYTF. The DNA for the CDR3 is TGTGCCAGCAGCGCAACCGGGACTCTCGATGGCTACACCTTC.

This clonotype was observed a handful of times. The CDR3: CASSFNGFTDTQYF. DNA of the CDR3: TGTGCCAGCAGCTTCAATGGCTTCACAGATACGCAGTATTTT. V gene TRBV11-2 combines with J gene TRBJ2-3, with D hard to call. Per the germline V gene, CDR1 is SGHAT and CDR2 is FQNNGV. CDR3 length equals 14 residues. V gave up 3 bases and J gave up 2 bases, with 9 bases separating them. Filled out from reference TRBV11-2 and TRBJ2-3, the complete variable domain reads EAGVAQSPRYKIIEKRQSVAFWCNPISGHATLYWYQQILGQGPKLLIQFQNNGVVDDSQLPKDRFSAERLKGVDSTLKIQPAKLEDSAVYLCASSFNGFTDTQYFGPGTRLTVL.

There are many counts of this clonotype. V gene TRBV7-9 combines with J gene TRBJ2-3, with 8 bases aligning to TRBD2. The length of the CDR3 is 18 residues. Losses at the gene ends were 5 bases for V and 4 bases for J; bases not matched to a gene: 17. From germline, CDR1 is SEHNR and CDR2 FQNEAQ (reference sequence). The CDR3 is CASSTEDAGGWEADTQYF. In DNA form, the CDR3 reads TGTGCCAGCAGCACTGAGGATGCGGGAGGCTGGGAGGCAGATACGCAGTATTTT.

The V and J genes are TRBV5-6 and TRBJ2-1; D uncertain. V was cut by 0 bases and J by 9 bases, with 16 bases left in between. Per germline, CDR1 SGHDT and CDR2 YYEEEE. The CDR3 loop spans 15 amino acids. The CDR3 coding sequence is TGTGCCAGCAGCTTGGGGGGTACATATGCGAGTGAGCAGTTCTTC. Translation gives CASSLGGTYASEQFF.

This clonotype was found many times. The chain uses TRBV20-1 and TRBJ1-5; a weak D match, TRBD1 (6 bases). CDR1 and CDR2 from the germline V gene are DFQATT and SNEGSKA (reference sequence). CDR3 size: 14 residues. V dropped 5 bases and J dropped 3 bases, with 14 bases sitting between them. The DNA of the CDR3 is TGCAGTGCTGTCCTAGGGGGGGCCAATCAGCCCCAGCATTTT. As protein: CSAVLGGANQPQHF.

The chain links TRBV4-3 to TRBJ1-5, with TRBD1 as a possible D gene (6 bases). CDR1 is LGHNA and CDR2 is YSLEER in the germline V gene. V was trimmed by 3 bases and J by 2 bases, leaving 8 bases between them. The CDR3 consists of 14 residues. The CDR3 DNA reads TGCGCCAGCAGCCAGTACAGGGGCAATCAGCCCCAGCATTTT. It is translated as CASSQYRGNQPQHF.

This clonotype was seen a handful of times. The rearrangement joins TRBV4-3 to TRBJ2-1, with 12 bases matching TRBD2. This CDR3 region has 15 residues. Germline V lookup: CDR1 LGHNA, CDR2 YSLEER. With V trimmed by 5 bases and J by 5 bases, 4 bases remained unmatched. The CDR3 nucleotides are TGCGCCAGCAGCGGACTAGCGGGACTAAACAATGAGCAGTTCTTC. Translating it yields CASSGLAGLNNEQFF.

The rearrangement joins TRBV24-1 to TRBJ2-5; D could derive from TRBD1 or TRBD2 (6 bases each). V was cut by 3 bases and J by 3 bases, with 13 bases left in between. The CDR3 spans 15 residues. Germline-derived CDR1 and CDR2 are KGHDR and SFDVKD. The DNA of the CDR3 is TGTGCCACCAGTGATGGGGGGCAAGGGGAAGAGACCCAGTACTTC. Translating gives CATSDGGQGEETQYF.

In its sample, this clonotype was seen once. This CDR3 reads CSATTGVSQPQHF. CDR3 nucleotide sequence: TGCAGTGCCACCACAGGGGTGAGTCAGCCCCAGCATTTT. The gene calls are TRBV20-1 and TRBJ1-5, with 7 bases lining up with TRBD1. The V and J ends lost 6 bases and 6 bases, in that order; junction bases with no gene match: 8. Germline V CDR1 and CDR2: DFQATT, SNEGSKA (reference sequence). This CDR3 region has 13 residues.

A few counts support this clonotype. The V call is TRBV28, the J call TRBJ1-5; 9 positions match TRBD1. The V segment lost 5 bases and the J segment 5 bases; nucleotides outside the gene matches: 10. CDR3 length: 16 residues. Germline V gene data show CDR1 as MDHEN and CDR2 as SYDVKM. In nucleotides, the CDR3 is TGTGCCAGCAGTAAACCTACAGGGGGCACCGATCAGCCCCAGCATTTT. This translates into CASSKPTGGTDQPQHF.